These 27 T cell receptor delta chains were all obtained from the same sample, sequenced in a study of fetal and pediatric gammadelta thymocytes. TCRdb re-called the reads with CATT. The data hold 1,500 to 2,500 delta-chain clones, with around a quarter observed a single time. Sequencing was carried out using non-Vgamma9Vdelta2 gamma-delta T cells from the thymus. Subset reported: CD3+gammadeltaTCR+ thymocytes not co-expressing Vgamma9 and Vdelta2. The receptors here all came from a child who underwent cardiac surgery and was recorded as healthy.

This rearrangement joins TRAV29/DV5 to TRDJ1; D call uncertain. Germline loops: CDR1 NSMFDY, CDR2 ISSIKDK. The V gene lost 1 base and the J gene lost 0 bases, with 25 bases spanning the gap. The CDR3 spans 19 residues. The CDR3 loop reads CAASYSSAPLGLYTDKLIF. DNA of the CDR3: TGTGCAGCAAGCTACAGTTCGGCCCCATTAGGCCTGTACACCGATAAACTCATCTTT.

This clone came up a few times. This may come from a read error, since a much larger clone is one base off. The chain links TRDV1 to TRDJ1; D could derive from TRDD2 or TRDD3 (5 bases each). The germline V gene encodes CDR1 TSWWSYY and CDR2 QGS. The CDR3 length is 18 residues. CDR3 protein: CAHGEGPTSHCNTDKLIF. The CDR3, as DNA: TGTGCTCATGGGGAAGGACCTACGTCCCACTGTAACACCGATAAACTCATCTTT.

This clone is medium-sized. The V and J genes are TRDV3 and TRDJ1; no definite D call. Trimming stripped 1 base from V and 1 base from J, with 22 bases between. The CDR3 is made up of 17 amino acids. Per germline, CDR1 TVYSNPD and CDR2 GDNSRS (reference sequence). The CDR3 bases are TGTGCCTTTATTATGCTGTCCAGTCGCCTCCTCACCGATAAACTCATCTTT. It yields the protein CAFIMLSSRLLTDKLIF.

This clone is classed as medium-sized (0.01 to 0.1%). This rearrangement joins TRDV1 to TRDJ1, with 12 bases fitting TRDD3. Germline CDR1 and CDR2: TSWWSYY and QGS. V gave up 3 bases and J gave up 4 bases; unmatched junction bases: 9. The CDR3 runs 17 residues. The CDR3 loop is CALGDQHWGIPSDKLIF. The CDR3 bases are TGTGCTCTTGGGGACCAACACTGGGGGATACCTAGCGATAAACTCATCTTT.

By sample fraction, this clone is medium-sized. At the DNA level, this CDR3 is encoded by other sequences in the same sample as well. This rearrangement joins TRDV1 to TRDJ1, with 8 bases lining up with TRDD3. Germline CDR1 TSWWSYY, CDR2 QGS. The CDR3 spans 22 residues. Unmatched junction bases numbered 26, after V lost 0 bases and J lost 5 bases. CDR3 sequence reads: CALGELPCPTILGGCHLDKLIF. Written as DNA, the CDR3 is TGTGCTCTTGGGGAACTACCTTGCCCTACCATACTGGGGGGTTGCCACCTTGATAAACTCATCTTT.

Sample share makes this clone large. This chain uses TRDV3 with TRDJ1; TRDD3 is a possible D gene (6 bases). Per germline, CDR1 TVYSNPD and CDR2 GDNSRS (reference sequence). The CDR3 has 15 amino acids. V gave up 1 base and J gave up 0 bases, with 15 bases separating them. The CDR3 spells CAFMGLGMYTDKLIF. CDR3 DNA sequence: TGTGCCTTTATGGGGCTGGGGATGTACACCGATAAACTCATCTTT. Supplemented by reference TRDV3 and TRDJ1, the full variable domain reads CDKVTQSSPDQTVASGSEVVLLCTYDTVYSNPDLFWYRIRPDYSFQFVFYGDNSRSEGADFTQGRFSVKHILTQKAFHLVISPVRTEDSATYYCAFMGLGMYTDKLIFGKGTRVTVEP.

Note on this clone: A clone one base away is much larger, so this may be a read error. The V gene is TRDV1, the J gene TRDJ1, with TRDD3 matching 8 bases. The CDR3 is made up of 21 amino acids. The germline CDR1 and CDR2 sequences are TSWWSYY and QGS. Trimming took 4 bases from V and 0 from J; bases not matched to a gene: 22. The CDR3: CALGGPSVARWGKRYTDKLIF. The CDR3 DNA reads as TGTGCTCTTGGGGGCCCCTCCGTCGCTCGCTGGGGGAAGAGGTACACCGATAAACTCATCTTT.

This clone is large within its sample. The chain combines TRAV38-2/DV8 with TRDJ1; a weak D match, TRDD3 (6 bases). This CDR3 is built from 17 residues. V gave up 0 bases and J gave up 3 bases, with 18 bases separating them. The germline gives CDR1 TSESDYY, CDR2 QEAYKQQN. CDR3 sequence (DNA): TGTGCTTATAGGAGCGCGCCTACTAGGGATAGAGCCGATAAACTCATCTTT. Translating gives CAYRSAPTRDRADKLIF.

In this sample, this clone is medium-sized. The chain joins TRDV1 to TRDJ1, with TRDD3 matching over 10 bases. CDR1 is TSWWSYY and CDR2 is QGS in the germline V gene. With 5 bases clipped from V and 0 bases from J, the junction kept 27 bases outside the gene matches. CDR3 length equals 23 residues. This CDR3 reads CALGNPYIWRGIRRNCDTDKLIF. The DNA for the CDR3 is TGTGCTCTTGGGAACCCCTACATCTGGCGGGGGATACGCCGAAACTGTGACACCGATAAACTCATCTTT.

By share, this clone counts as medium-sized. Other nucleotide sequences in the sample specify the same CDR3. The V gene is TRDV3, the J gene TRDJ1, with 12 bases fitting TRDD3. After removal of 4 bases from V and 0 bases from J, the junction contained 24 bases not matched to a gene. The CDR3 is 21 residues long. Germline V gene data show CDR1 as TVYSNPD and CDR2 as GDNSRS (reference sequence). The CDR3 DNA is TGTGCCTATCTCCCTACGTCGACCTTTACTGGGGGATACCCGTACACCGATAAACTCATCTTT. Its translation is CAYLPTSTFTGGYPYTDKLIF.

Concerning this clone: A much larger clone differs from this one at a single base, so this may be a read error. The V and J genes are TRDV1 and TRDJ1; D is possibly TRDD3 (5 bases). The CDR3 extends over 21 amino acids. Germline V gene data show CDR1 as TSWWSYY and CDR2 as QGS. CDR3 loop: CALGELPPRTVGSSMADKFIF. The CDR3 DNA is TGTGCTCTTGGGGAACTCCCCCCTAGGACGGTGGGGTCGTCTATGGCCGATAAATTCATCTTT.

In this sample, this clone turned up a few times. The chain is built from TRAV29/DV5 and TRDJ1; 11 nucleotides align to TRDD3. This CDR3 comprises 26 residues. Germline values: CDR1 NSMFDY, CDR2 ISSIKDK. CDR3 sequence: CALTTGSLGVSYDGGYAPVADDKLIF. DNA of the CDR3: TGTGCTCTGACCACGGGGTCCTTGGGAGTATCCTACGATGGGGGATACGCCCCGGTTGCAGACGATAAACTCATCTTT. The complete variable domain, with remaining parts taken from reference TRAV29/DV5 and TRDJ1, reads DQQVKQNSPSLSVQEGRISILNCDYTNSMFDYFLWYKKYPAEGPTFLISISSIKDKNEDGRFTVFLNKSAKHLSLHIVPSQPGDSAVYFCALTTGSLGVSYDGGYAPVADDKLIFGKGTRVTVEP.

In its sample, this clone ranks as medium-sized (0.01 to 0.1%). This sequence joins TRDV1 and TRDJ1, with a weak D call TRDD3 (6 bases). The V end was cut by 1 base, the J end by 0 bases, with 21 bases between. The CDR3 extends over 19 amino acids. Germline CDR1 TSWWSYY, CDR2 QGS. DNA of the CDR3: TGTGCTCTTGGGGAACGAGGCTATATGGTGGGGGCCTACACCGATAAACTCATCTTT. Protein: CALGERGYMVGAYTDKLIF.

The chain couples TRDV3 to TRDJ1, with TRDD3 matching 12 bases. CDR1 and CDR2 from the germline V gene are TVYSNPD and GDNSRS (reference sequence). This CDR3 spans 12 amino acids. The CDR3 here is CASWGIRDPVIF. The CDR3 bases are TGTGCATCCTGGGGGATACGCGATCCCGTCATCTTT.

Relative to its sample, this clone is medium-sized. The chain has TRDV1 and TRDJ1; 7 bases line up with TRDD3. The CDR3 covers 19 residues. The J segment lost 0 bases and the V segment lost 0 bases, leaving 13 bases of the junction unmatched. Germline CDR1 is TSWWSYY and CDR2 is QGS. The CDR3 loop reads CALGELKLPGDKYTDKLIF. The CDR3 bases are TGTGCTCTTGGGGAACTGAAACTCCCCGGGGATAAGTACACCGATAAACTCATCTTT.

On this clone: A far larger clone differs by one base, so this is likely a read error. This chain uses TRDV1 with TRDJ1; TRDD3 agrees at 9 bases. This CDR3 contains 21 residues. CDR1 is TSWWSYY and CDR2 is QGS in the germline V gene. Trimming at V came to 3 bases and at J to 0 bases, leaving 20 bases not matched to a gene. The CDR3, as DNA: TGTGCTCTTGGGGACAGTTATCGACTGTACTGGGGGACTTCCCACACCGATAAACTCATCTTT. Translated: CALGDSYRLYWGTSHTDKLIF.

This clone was counted only a few times. This chain links TRDV1 with TRDJ1; D possibly corresponds to TRDD3 (5 bases). Germline V CDR1 and CDR2: TSWWSYY, QGS. The ends were cut back, 8 bases at V and 3 bases at J, with 31 bases in the middle. CDR3 length equals 19 residues. CDR3 loop: CALTNPLVGEDSSSDKLIF. CDR3 sequence (DNA): TGTGCTCTTACAAACCCCCTGGTCGGGGAGGATTCCAGTTCCGATAAACTCATCTTT.

This clone is labeled medium-sized. V usage is TRDV1 and J usage is TRDJ1; D uncertain. The V gene lost 1 base and the J gene lost 7 bases, with 19 bases spanning the gap. This CDR3 contains 16 residues. CDR1 is TSWWSYY, CDR2 QGS, per germline. The CDR3: CALGEPGPPHFGKLIF. Here the CDR3 DNA reads TGTGCTCTTGGGGAACCCGGCCCCCCGCATTTCGGTAAACTCATCTTT.

This clone is medium-sized in the sample. The chain links TRDV1 to TRDJ1, with D possibly matching TRDD3 (6 bases). This CDR3 has 18 amino acids. Germline V gives CDR1 TSWWSYY, CDR2 QGS. V lost 2 bases to trimming and J lost 0 bases, with 19 bases between them. The CDR3 DNA sequence: TGTGCTCTTGGGGAAACCCGGGGGGACGCATCTTACACCGATAAACTCATCTTT. Translating gives CALGETRGDASYTDKLIF.

In its sample, this clone is medium-sized. The chain recombines TRDV2 with TRDJ1; 8 nucleotides match TRDD3. V shed 0 bases and J 0 bases; nucleotides not matched to a gene: 11. Looked up from germline, CDR1 is GEAIGNYY and CDR2 is EKD. The CDR3 has 18 residues. CDR3 DNA sequence: TGTGCCTGTGACACCGGCTATGATGGGGGATGGTACACCGATAAACTCATCTTT. Its translation: CACDTGYDGGWYTDKLIF.

This clone is medium-sized. The genes are TRDV1 and TRDJ1, with 8 bases fitting TRDD3. The CDR3 loop spans 21 amino acids. V shed 3 bases and J 6 bases; nucleotides not matched to a gene: 27. Germline CDR1 is TSWWSYY and CDR2 is QGS. The CDR3 protein is CALGELPSQFPQDGGWNKLIF. For the CDR3, the DNA is TGTGCTCTTGGGGAGCTCCCCTCGCAGTTTCCCCAAGATGGGGGATGGAATAAACTCATCTTT.

This clone is medium-sized by share. This same CDR3 is encoded by further DNA sequences in the sample. The chain is built from TRDV1 and TRDJ1, with 8 positions matching TRDD2. The length of the CDR3 is 24 residues. Looked up from germline, CDR1 is TSWWSYY and CDR2 is QGS. V was clipped by 0 bases and J by 0 bases; unmatched bases: 27. Written as DNA, the CDR3 is TGTGCTCTTGGGGAACTTCGGCTTCCTACGTGTACTGTGTGGGAAAAGGAGTACACCGATAAACTCATCTTT. Translating gives CALGELRLPTCTVWEKEYTDKLIF.

In its sample, this clone was seen a few times. The chain recombines TRDV1 with TRDJ1; D possibly corresponds to TRDD3 (6 bases). V lost 8 bases to trimming and J lost 0 bases, with 22 bases between them. Germline V gives CDR1 TSWWSYY, CDR2 QGS. CDR3 size: 17 residues. CDR3 in DNA: TGTGCTCTTCATTGGGGGGGGAGACCCCCGTACACCGATAAACTCATCTTT. It specifies CALHWGGRPPYTDKLIF.

As to this clone: A read error likely explains this, since a far larger clone differs by one base. This same CDR3 is encoded by further DNA sequences in the sample. The V call is TRAV36/DV7, the J call TRDJ1; 9 nucleotides line up with TRDD2. The trim removed 4 bases at V and 0 bases at J, leaving 34 bases unmatched. The CDR3 has 24 residues. Germline loops: CDR1 VTNFRS, CDR2 LTSSGIE (reference sequence). The CDR3 reads CAVRRFYICLPTCRICGNTDKLIF. CDR3 DNA: TGTGCTGTGAGGCGCTTTTACATCTGCCTTCCTACTTGTCGTATCTGCGGGAACACCGATAAACTCATCTTT.

The V call is TRDV1, the J call TRDJ1, with D tentatively TRDD3 (6 bases). With 5 bases removed from V and 5 bases from J, the gap between germline ends came to 30 bases. Germline V CDR1 and CDR2: TSWWSYY, QGS. This CDR3 has 19 amino acids. This chain's CDR3 is CALGPRGYSPLYWADKLIF. Written as DNA, the CDR3 is TGTGCTCTTGGGCCGCGCGGCTATTCCCCCCTGTACTGGGCTGATAAACTCATCTTT.

By proportion, this clone is medium-sized. The chain carries TRAV29/DV5 and TRDJ1; 8 nucleotides align to TRDD3. CDR1 and CDR2 (germline): NSMFDY, ISSIKDK. CDR3 size: 18 residues. The trim removed 0 bases at V and 1 base at J, leaving 14 bases unmatched. The CDR3 reads CAASAFRVLGAVTDKLIF. CDR3 bases: TGTGCAGCAAGCGCGTTTCGAGTACTGGGGGCCGTCACCGATAAACTCATCTTT.

This clone is judged large. V is TRDV1 and J is TRDJ1; D is possibly TRDD2 or TRDD3 (6 bases each). The CDR3 extends over 18 amino acids. The germline V gene encodes CDR1 TSWWSYY and CDR2 QGS. V was pared by 5 bases and J by 0 bases, with 22 bases between. The CDR3 reads CALGTGPTKLGYTDKLIF. The DNA of the CDR3 is TGTGCTCTTGGGACGGGTCCTACGAAGCTGGGGTACACCGATAAACTCATCTTT.